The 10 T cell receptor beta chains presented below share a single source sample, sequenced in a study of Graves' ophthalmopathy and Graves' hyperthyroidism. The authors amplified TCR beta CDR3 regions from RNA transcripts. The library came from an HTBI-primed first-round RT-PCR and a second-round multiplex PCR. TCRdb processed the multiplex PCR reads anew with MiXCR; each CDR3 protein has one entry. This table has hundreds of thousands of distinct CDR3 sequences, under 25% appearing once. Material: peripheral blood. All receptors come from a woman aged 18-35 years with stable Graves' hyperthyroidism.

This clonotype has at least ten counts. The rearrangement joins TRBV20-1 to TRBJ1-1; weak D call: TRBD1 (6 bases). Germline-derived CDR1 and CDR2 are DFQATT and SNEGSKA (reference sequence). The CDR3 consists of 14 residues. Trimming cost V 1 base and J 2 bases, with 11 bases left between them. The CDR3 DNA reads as TGCAGTGCTAGAGGAGGACAGTTTAACACTGAAGCTTTCTTT. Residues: CSARGGQFNTEAFF.

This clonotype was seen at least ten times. The CDR3 is CASSQDRGAQGSPLHF. CDR3 in DNA: TGTGCCAGCAGCCAGGACAGGGGGGCCCAGGGATCACCCCTCCACTTT. The chain combines TRBV7-2 with TRBJ1-6, with 10 bases identical to TRBD1. Germline CDR1 reads SGHTA; CDR2 reads FQGNSA. Trimming cost V 5 bases and J 10 bases; bases outside gene matches: 11. This CDR3 comprises 16 residues.

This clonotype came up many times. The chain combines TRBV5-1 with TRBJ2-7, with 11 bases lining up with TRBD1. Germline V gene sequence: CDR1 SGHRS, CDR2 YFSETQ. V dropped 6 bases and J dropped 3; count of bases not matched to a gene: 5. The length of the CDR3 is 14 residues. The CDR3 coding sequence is TGCGCCAGCAAGCCCGGGACAGGGGGCTACGAGCAGTACTTC. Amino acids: CASKPGTGGYEQYF.

The CDR3 DNA reads TGTGCCAGCAGCTTTCAGGGTACTGACTATGGCTACACCTTC. Protein product: CASSFQGTDYGYTF. V and J are TRBV7-2 and TRBJ1-2; D may be TRBD1 (5 bases). The CDR3 runs 14 residues. V was trimmed by 3 bases and J by 3 bases, leaving 11 bases between them. The V gene's germline CDR1 is SGHTA and CDR2 FQGNSA.

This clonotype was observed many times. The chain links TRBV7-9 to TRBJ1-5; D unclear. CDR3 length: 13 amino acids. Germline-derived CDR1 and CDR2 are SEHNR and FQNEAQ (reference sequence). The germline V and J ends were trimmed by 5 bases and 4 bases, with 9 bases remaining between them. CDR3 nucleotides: TGTGCCAGCAGCCACGTAGGGAATCAGCCCCAGCATTTT. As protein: CASSHVGNQPQHF.

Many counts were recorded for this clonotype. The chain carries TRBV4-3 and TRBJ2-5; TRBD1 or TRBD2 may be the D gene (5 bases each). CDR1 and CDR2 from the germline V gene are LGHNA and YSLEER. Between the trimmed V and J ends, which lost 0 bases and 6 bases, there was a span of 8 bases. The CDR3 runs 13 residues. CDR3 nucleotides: TGCGCCAGCAGCCAAGACGGGGACCAGACCCAGTACTTC. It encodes CASSQDGDQTQYF.

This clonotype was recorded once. The CDR3 nucleotides are TGTGCCAGCAGCCCCCTGAATCGGCGCTTGTACGAGCAGTACTTC. Amino acids: CASSPLNRRLYEQYF. V gene TRBV28 combines with J gene TRBJ2-7; D not resolved. Germline lookup yields CDR1 MDHEN and CDR2 SYDVKM. CDR3 length equals 15 residues. Trimming shortened V by 6 bases and J by 4 bases, and 19 bases separated the two germline ends.

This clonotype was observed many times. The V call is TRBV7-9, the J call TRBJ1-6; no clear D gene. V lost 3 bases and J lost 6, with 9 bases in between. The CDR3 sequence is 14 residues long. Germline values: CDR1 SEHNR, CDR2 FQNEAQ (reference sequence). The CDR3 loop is CASSFQGINSPLHF. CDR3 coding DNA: TGTGCCAGCAGCTTTCAAGGGATTAATTCACCCCTCCACTTT.

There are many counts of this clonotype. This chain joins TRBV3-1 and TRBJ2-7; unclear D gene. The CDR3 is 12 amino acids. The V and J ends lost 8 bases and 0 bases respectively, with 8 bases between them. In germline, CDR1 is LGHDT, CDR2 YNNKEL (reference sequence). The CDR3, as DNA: TGTGCCAGCGGTTTGGGCTCCTACGAGCAGTACTTC. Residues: CASGLGSYEQYF.

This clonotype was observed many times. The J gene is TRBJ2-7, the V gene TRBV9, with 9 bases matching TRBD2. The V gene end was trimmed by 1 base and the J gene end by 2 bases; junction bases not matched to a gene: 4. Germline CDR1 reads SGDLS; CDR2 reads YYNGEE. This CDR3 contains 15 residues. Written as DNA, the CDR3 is TGTGCCAGCAGCGTAAGCGGGAGGCAACCCTACGAGCAGTACTTC. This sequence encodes CASSVSGRQPYEQYF.